Listed below are T cell receptor beta chains from one sample, sequenced in a study of blood T cells in healthy people across ages. TCRdb recomputed calls from the 5' RACE reads with MiXCR, one row per CDR3 protein. This sample has 1.5 million or so distinct CDR3 sequences, with 35% to 45% found just once. The sample was blood. All receptors come from a woman aged 18-29 years in good health. CDR3s include the opening cysteine and the closing phenylalanine or tryptophan. Each record gives: D gene, J gene, V gene, clone size, CDR3 DNA, CDR3 protein. The D gene is left open where the match is weak. Clone size is shown for a subset of rows, as once, few, many or a class of expanded clone.

>TRBD2|TRBJ2-5|TRBV20-1|NA
TGCAGTGCTAGAGACCTAGCGGGAGGGCAGGAAGAGACCCAGTACTTC
CSARDLAGGQEETQYF
>TRBD1|TRBJ2-1|TRBV12-3/TRBV12-4|NA
TGTGCCAGCAGGGGACAGGGCGCCCAGATGAGCTCCTACAATGAGCAGTTCTTC
CASRGQGAQMSSYNEQFF
>NA|TRBJ2-5|TRBV2|once
TGTGCCAGCAGTGAAAGCGTGGAGACCCAGTACTTC
CASSESVETQYF
>NA|TRBJ1-2|TRBV20-1|NA
TGCAGTGCTAGAGATGGCCAGATAGACGTCCATGGCTACACCTTC
CSARDGQIDVHGYTF
>TRBD1|TRBJ2-5|TRBV5-1|NA
TGCGCCAGCAGCTCGGGGGACAGGGGCCGGAATGAGCAGTACTTC
CASSSGDRGRNEQYF
>TRBD1|TRBJ2-7|TRBV12-3/TRBV12-4|NA
TGTGCCAGCGGACAGGGGCGCGACGAGCAGTACTTC
CASGQGRDEQYF
>TRBD2|TRBJ2-3|TRBV29-1|few
TGCAGCGTTGAATTCGCTAGCGGGAGTACTACGCAGTATTTT
CSVEFASGSTTQYF
>NA|TRBJ1-3|TRBV20-1|NA
TGCAGTGCTCTCGAGGAGGGCTTTGGAAACACCATATATTTT
CSALEEGFGNTIYF
>NA|TRBJ1-2|TRBV6-6|NA
TGTGCCAGCAGTTTTTCCTTCGAGGGGCTCTATGGCTACACCTTC
CASSFSFEGLYGYTF
>NA|TRBJ1-4|TRBV14|few
TGTGCCAGCAGCCAAGAGGGCAATGAAAAACTGTTTTTT
CASSQEGNEKLFF
>NA|TRBJ1-2|TRBV12-3/TRBV12-4|few
TGTGCCAGCAGTGCTTCGGGGCCTTATGGCTACACCTTC
CASSASGPYGYTF
>TRBD2|TRBJ2-7|TRBV6-1|NA
TGTGCCAGCAGTGAACCAGGACTAGACTACGAGCAGTACTTC
CASSEPGLDYEQYF
>TRBD2|TRBJ2-1|TRBV27|NA
TGTGCCAGCAGTCCACGGATTACAGGGAGACTAGCGGGAGGTTATGAGCAGTTCTTC
CASSPRITGRLAGGYEQFF
>NA|TRBJ1-1|TRBV7-2|few
TGTGCCAGCAGCTCACATCCCCAGAACACTGAAGCTTTCTTT
CASSSHPQNTEAFF
>NA|TRBJ1-1|TRBV3-1|NA
TGTGCCAGCAGCCACAGGTATGAAGCTTTCTTT
CASSHRYEAFF
>NA|TRBJ2-5|TRBV11-1|few
TGTGCCAGCAGCTTACAGGAAGCAGGGCTGGAGACCCAGTACTTC
CASSLQEAGLETQYF
>TRBD2|TRBJ2-7|TRBV27|NA
TGTGCCAGCAGTCCCCAGGGACTAGGCGGGAGGTCTCTACAGTACTTC
CASSPQGLGGRSLQYF
>TRBD1|TRBJ2-3|TRBV5-1|NA
TGCGCCAGCAGCGCTGACAGGGACACAGATACGCAGTATTTT
CASSADRDTDTQYF
>NA|TRBJ1-5|TRBV20-1|few
TGCAGTGCGGTTACAGGGATGGGGACCTATCAGCCCCAGCATTTT
CSAVTGMGTYQPQHF
>TRBD1|TRBJ1-2|TRBV27|NA
TGTGCCAGCAGTTTGCTGGCAGGGGGCTACTATGGCTACACCTTC
CASSLLAGGYYGYTF
>NA|TRBJ2-7|TRBV10-3|NA
TGTGCCATCAGTGAGGCAGCCTACGAGCAGTACTTC
CAISEAAYEQYF
>NA|TRBJ2-1|TRBV6-2/TRBV6-3|NA
TGTGCCAGCAGCTACCCTAGGGGGGCCTTCCATGAGCAGTTCTTC
CASSYPRGAFHEQFF
>NA|TRBJ2-7|TRBV4-3|NA
TGCGCCAGCAGCCAAAGTCCGACTGCTAGGTCCTACGAGCAGTACTTC
CASSQSPTARSYEQYF
>NA|TRBJ2-3|TRBV20-1|NA
TGCAGTGTCCTACAGGTCTACACAGATACGCAGTATTTT
CSVLQVYTDTQYF
>NA|TRBJ2-1|TRBV20-1|NA
TGCAGTGCCCCTCCGACCTCCTACAATGAGCAGTTCTTC
CSAPPTSYNEQFF
>NA|TRBJ2-7|TRBV28|NA
TGTGCCAGCAGATCCACATTAAGGAGCAGGGCCTACTACAATGAGCAGTACTTC
CASRSTLRSRAYYNEQYF
>NA|TRBJ2-7|TRBV7-8|NA
TGTGCCAGCAGCTTTACCGCGGGACTCGGCGAGCAGTACTTC
CASSFTAGLGEQYF
>NA|TRBJ2-1|TRBV7-2|few
TGTGCCAGCAGCTTAGCCCGGCAGACTGAGCAGTTCTTC
CASSLARQTEQFF
>TRBD2|TRBJ2-2|TRBV6-6|once
TGTGCCAGCAGTTACTCTGCTCTAGCGGGAACCCGGGAGCTGTTTTTT
CASSYSALAGTRELFF
>NA|TRBJ1-1|TRBV20-1|few
TGCCGGACAGAATTATCTATGAACACTGAAGCTTTCTTT
CRTELSMNTEAFF
>NA|TRBJ1-3|TRBV14|NA
TGTGCCAGCGCCAGAGTGACGGGAAACACCATATATTTT
CASARVTGNTIYF
>TRBD1|TRBJ1-4|TRBV15|NA
TGTGCCACCAGCGTCGGGACAGAAAATGAAAAACTGTTTTTT
CATSVGTENEKLFF
>NA|TRBJ2-6|TRBV4-3|NA
TGCGCCAGCAGCCAACGTTTTTCTGGGGCCAACGTCCTGACTTTC
CASSQRFSGANVLTF
>NA|TRBJ1-2|TRBV15|many
TGTGCCACCAGCAGCAGGGAATTCGCTAACTATGGCTACACCTTC
CATSSREFANYGYTF
>TRBD1|TRBJ2-3|TRBV5-1|many
TGCGCCAGCAGCTTGGCGGTTGGGACAGGTCGCACAGATACGCAGTATTTT
CASSLAVGTGRTDTQYF
>NA|TRBJ2-7|TRBV6-5|NA
TGTGCCAGCAGTTACGGGAAGGTGGGCTACGAGCAGTACTTC
CASSYGKVGYEQYF
>TRBD1|TRBJ1-2|TRBV6-1|NA
TGTGCCAGCAGTACCGGGACAGCGTATTATGGCTACACCTTC
CASSTGTAYYGYTF
>TRBD1|TRBJ1-2|TRBV7-3|few
TGTGCCAGCAGCTTAAATCGACAGGGGAGCTATGGCTACACCTTC
CASSLNRQGSYGYTF
>NA|TRBJ2-2|TRBV5-1|NA
TGCGCCAGCAGCTTAAGCCGGGACCCAAACTATGTGGGGGAGCTGTTTTTT
CASSLSRDPNYVGELFF
>NA|TRBJ2-5|TRBV24-1|few
TGTGCCACCAGTGACCCGAGGGGCCCCCAAGAGACCCAGTACTTC
CATSDPRGPQETQYF
>TRBD2|TRBJ2-7|TRBV12-3/TRBV12-4|NA
TGTGCCAGCAGTTTTCCGGGACTAGCGGGAGTAGGCGAGCAGTACTTC
CASSFPGLAGVGEQYF
>TRBD1|TRBJ1-5|TRBV7-2|few
TGTGCCAGCAGCTTAGGGGACAGCAGCAATCAGCCCCAGCATTTT
CASSLGDSSNQPQHF
>TRBD2|TRBJ2-3|TRBV6-6|once
TGTGCCAGCAGTTACGTGACTAGCGGGGTGTTACCGGATACGCAGTATTTT
CASSYVTSGVLPDTQYF
>NA|TRBJ2-3|TRBV6-2/TRBV6-3|NA
TGTGCCAGCAGTCCACACCTCGGGGGTGAAGATACGCAGTATTTT
CASSPHLGGEDTQYF
>TRBD1|TRBJ1-6|TRBV10-3|NA
TGTGCCATCAGCGAAGGACAGGGACCAGCCAGTCCTAATTCACCCCTCCACTTT
CAISEGQGPASPNSPLHF
>TRBD1|TRBJ1-2|TRBV2|NA
TGTGCCAGCACCCCCGGGACAGGATACTATGGCTACACCTTC
CASTPGTGYYGYTF
>NA|TRBJ1-1|TRBV3-1|NA
TGTGCCAGCAGCCGATCCAGGGGACGCACTGAGGCTTTCTTT
CASSRSRGRTEAFF
>NA|TRBJ2-1|TRBV6-1|NA
TGTGCCAGCAGTGAACCGGGACTTCGCAATGAGCAGTTCTTC
CASSEPGLRNEQFF
>TRBD1|TRBJ2-5|TRBV10-3|NA
TGTGCCAACCGAGGACAGGACCAAGAGACCCAGTACTTC
CANRGQDQETQYF
>NA|TRBJ2-3|TRBV3-1|NA
TGTGCCAGCAGCCAAGTGGGGGAGCCAGATACGCAGTATTTT
CASSQVGEPDTQYF
>NA|TRBJ2-1|TRBV20-1|few
TGCAGTGCTAGAGAGGACATGAACCAAGAGGCCCAGTTCTTC
CSAREDMNQEAQFF
>NA|TRBJ1-1|TRBV7-2|NA
TGTGCCAGCAGCTTAGAGCAGGGATTGTACACTGAAGCTTTCTTT
CASSLEQGLYTEAFF
>NA|TRBJ2-7|TRBV20-1|NA
TGCAGTGCTAGAGATAACAGATACGAGCAGTACTTC
CSARDNRYEQYF
>TRBD2|TRBJ2-7|TRBV7-2|few
TGTGCCAGCAGCTTCATCCCCCTAGCGGGATCCTACGAGCAGTACTTC
CASSFIPLAGSYEQYF
>NA|TRBJ2-7|TRBV11-2|NA
TGTGCCAGCACCCCAGGGTCGACGTCCCTCGAGCAGTACTTC
CASTPGSTSLEQYF